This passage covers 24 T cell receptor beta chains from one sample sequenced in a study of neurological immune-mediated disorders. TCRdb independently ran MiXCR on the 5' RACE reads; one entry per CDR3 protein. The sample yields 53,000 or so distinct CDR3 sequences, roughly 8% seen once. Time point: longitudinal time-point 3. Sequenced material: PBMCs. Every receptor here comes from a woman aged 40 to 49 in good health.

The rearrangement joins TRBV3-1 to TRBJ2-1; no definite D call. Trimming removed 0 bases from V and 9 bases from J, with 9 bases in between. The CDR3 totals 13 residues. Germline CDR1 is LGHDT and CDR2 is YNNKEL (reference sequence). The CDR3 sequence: CASSQDKVGEQFF. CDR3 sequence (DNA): TGTGCCAGCAGCCAAGATAAGGTCGGTGAGCAGTTCTTC.

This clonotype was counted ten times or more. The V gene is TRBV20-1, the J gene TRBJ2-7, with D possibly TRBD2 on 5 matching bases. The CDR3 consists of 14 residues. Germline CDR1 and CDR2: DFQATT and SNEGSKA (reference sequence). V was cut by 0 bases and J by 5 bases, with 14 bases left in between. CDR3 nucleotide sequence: TGCAGTGCTAGAGAAGGCGGGCCCAAAGACGAGCAGTACTTC. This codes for CSAREGGPKDEQYF.

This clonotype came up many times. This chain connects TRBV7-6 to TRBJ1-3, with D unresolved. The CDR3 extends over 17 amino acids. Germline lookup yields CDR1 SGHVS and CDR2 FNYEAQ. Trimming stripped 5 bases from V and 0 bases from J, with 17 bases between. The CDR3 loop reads CASSPSRRPSSGNTIYF. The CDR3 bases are TGTGCCAGCAGCCCTAGTCGCAGGCCGAGCTCTGGAAACACCATATATTTT.

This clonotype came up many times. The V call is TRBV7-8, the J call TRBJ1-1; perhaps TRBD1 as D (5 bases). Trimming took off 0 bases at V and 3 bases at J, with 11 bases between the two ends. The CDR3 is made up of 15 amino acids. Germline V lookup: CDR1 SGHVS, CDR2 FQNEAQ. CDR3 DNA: TGTGCCAGCAGCTTAGCGAGGGTAGGGGACACTGAAGCTTTCTTT. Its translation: CASSLARVGDTEAFF.

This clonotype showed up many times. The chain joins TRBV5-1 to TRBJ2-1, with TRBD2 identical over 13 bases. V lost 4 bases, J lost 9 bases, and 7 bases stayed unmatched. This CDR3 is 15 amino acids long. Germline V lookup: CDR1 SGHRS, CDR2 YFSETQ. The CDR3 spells CASSRGTSGVTEQFF. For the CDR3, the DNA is TGCGCCAGCAGCCGCGGGACTAGCGGGGTTACTGAGCAGTTCTTC.

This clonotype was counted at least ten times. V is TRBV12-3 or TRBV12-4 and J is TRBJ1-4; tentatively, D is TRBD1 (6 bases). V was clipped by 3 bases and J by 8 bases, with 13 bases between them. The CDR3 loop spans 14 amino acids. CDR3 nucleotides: TGTGCCAGCAGTTTCTGGGGGGCAGAGGAAAAACTGTTTTTT. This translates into CASSFWGAEEKLFF.

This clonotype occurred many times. CDR3 bases: TGTGCCAGCAGCCTAATAGTAGGCTATGGCTACACCTTC. Residues: CASSLIVGYGYTF. The V call is TRBV6-5, the J call TRBJ1-2; no definite D call. This CDR3 spans 13 amino acids. Germline V CDR1 and CDR2: MNHEY, SVGAGI. V lost 6 bases and J 4 bases, leaving 12 bases between the germline ends.

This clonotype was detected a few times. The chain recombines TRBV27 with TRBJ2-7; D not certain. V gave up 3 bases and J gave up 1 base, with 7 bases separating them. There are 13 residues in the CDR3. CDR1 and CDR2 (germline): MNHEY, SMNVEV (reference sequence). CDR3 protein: CASSFGWSYEQYF. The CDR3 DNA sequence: TGTGCCAGCAGTTTTGGATGGTCCTACGAGCAGTACTTC.

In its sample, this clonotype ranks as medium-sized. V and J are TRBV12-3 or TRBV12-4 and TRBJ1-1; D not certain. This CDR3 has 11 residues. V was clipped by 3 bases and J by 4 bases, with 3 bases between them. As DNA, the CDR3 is TGTGCCAGCAGTTTCGGCACTGAAGCTTTCTTT. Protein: CASSFGTEAFF.

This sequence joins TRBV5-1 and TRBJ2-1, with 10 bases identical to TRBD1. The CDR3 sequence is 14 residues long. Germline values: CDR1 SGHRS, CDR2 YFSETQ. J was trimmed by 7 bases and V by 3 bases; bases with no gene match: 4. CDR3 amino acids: CASSYGTGANEQFF. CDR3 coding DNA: TGCGCCAGCAGCTACGGGACAGGGGCTAATGAGCAGTTCTTC.

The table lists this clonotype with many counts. The CDR3 is CASSLAWTGARTGELFF. In nucleotides, the CDR3 is TGTGCCAGCAGCCTCGCTTGGACAGGGGCTCGCACCGGGGAGCTGTTTTTT. The chain uses TRBV7-8 and TRBJ2-2; 9 bases match TRBD1. This CDR3 comprises 17 residues. Germline CDR1 SGHVS, CDR2 FQNEAQ. Trimming removed 5 bases from V and 4 bases from J; junction bases left unmatched: 11.

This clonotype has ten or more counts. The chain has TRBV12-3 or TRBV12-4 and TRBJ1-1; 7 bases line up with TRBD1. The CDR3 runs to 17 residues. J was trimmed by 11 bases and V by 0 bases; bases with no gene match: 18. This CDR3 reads CASSLASGGISSLNAFF. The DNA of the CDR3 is TGTGCCAGCAGTTTAGCATCAGGGGGTATCTCCTCCTTGAATGCTTTCTTT.

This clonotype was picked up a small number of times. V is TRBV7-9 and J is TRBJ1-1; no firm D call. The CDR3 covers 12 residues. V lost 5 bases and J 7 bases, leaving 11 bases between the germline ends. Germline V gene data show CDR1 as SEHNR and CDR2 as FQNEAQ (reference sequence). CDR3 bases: TGTGCCAGCAGCCATACGGCAGGTGAAGCTTTCTTT. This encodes CASSHTAGEAFF.

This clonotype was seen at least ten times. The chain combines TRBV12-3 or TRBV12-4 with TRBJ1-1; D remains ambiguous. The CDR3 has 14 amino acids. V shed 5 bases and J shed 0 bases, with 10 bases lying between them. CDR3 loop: CASSLGPLNTEAFF. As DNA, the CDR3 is TGTGCCAGCAGTCTTGGACCGCTGAACACTGAAGCTTTCTTT.

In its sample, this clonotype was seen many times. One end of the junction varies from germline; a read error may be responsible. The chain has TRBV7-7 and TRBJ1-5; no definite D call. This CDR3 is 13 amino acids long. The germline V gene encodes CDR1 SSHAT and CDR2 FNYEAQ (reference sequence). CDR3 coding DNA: TGTGCTAGCAGCCTGGGCTGGAATCAGCCCCAGCATTTT. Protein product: CASSLGWNQPQHF.

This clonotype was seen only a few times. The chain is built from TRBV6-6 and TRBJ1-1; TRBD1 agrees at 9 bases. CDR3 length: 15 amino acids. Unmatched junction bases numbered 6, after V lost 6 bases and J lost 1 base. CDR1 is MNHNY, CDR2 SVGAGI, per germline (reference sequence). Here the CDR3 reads CASRARDRANTEAFF. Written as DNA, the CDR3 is TGTGCCAGCAGGGCCCGGGACAGGGCGAACACTGAAGCTTTCTTT.

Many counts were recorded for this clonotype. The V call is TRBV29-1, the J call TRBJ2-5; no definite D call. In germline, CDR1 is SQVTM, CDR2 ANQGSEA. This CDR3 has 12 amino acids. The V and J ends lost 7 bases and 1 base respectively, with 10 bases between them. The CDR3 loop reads CSAFSPQETQYF. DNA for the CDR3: TGCAGCGCGTTCTCCCCCCAAGAGACCCAGTACTTC.

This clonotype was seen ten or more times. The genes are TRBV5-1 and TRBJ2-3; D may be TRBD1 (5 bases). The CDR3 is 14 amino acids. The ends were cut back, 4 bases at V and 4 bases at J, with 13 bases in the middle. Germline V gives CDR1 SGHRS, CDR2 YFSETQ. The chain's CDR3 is CASSLAGSADTQYF. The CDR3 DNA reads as TGCGCCAGCAGCCTCGCAGGGTCGGCAGATACGCAGTATTTT.

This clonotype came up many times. The CDR3 loop reads CASSSLSGARPGELFF. CDR3 sequence (DNA): TGTGCCAGCAGCTCGCTCAGCGGGGCGCGACCCGGGGAGCTGTTTTTT. The genes are TRBV13 and TRBJ2-2; 7 nucleotides line up with TRBD2. Trimming cost V 4 bases and J 6 bases; bases outside gene matches: 11. The CDR3 consists of 16 residues. The V gene's germline CDR1 is PRHDT and CDR2 FYEKMQ (reference sequence).

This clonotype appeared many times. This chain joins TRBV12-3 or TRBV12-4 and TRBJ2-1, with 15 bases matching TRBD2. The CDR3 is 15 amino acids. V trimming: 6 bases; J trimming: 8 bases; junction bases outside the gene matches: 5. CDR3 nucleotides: TGTGCCAGCAGAACCGGGACTAGCGGGAGGCATGAGCAGTTCTTC. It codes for CASRTGTSGRHEQFF.

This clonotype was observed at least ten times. The CDR3, as DNA: TGCGCCAGCAGCTTGACGACTGGACAGGGGATCGGTGGCTACACCTTC. Protein: CASSLTTGQGIGGYTF. This sequence joins TRBV5-1 and TRBJ1-2, with 9 bases identical to TRBD1. V was pared by 1 base and J by 7 bases, with 11 bases of the junction left unmatched. Germline V gives CDR1 SGHRS, CDR2 YFSETQ. This CDR3 comprises 16 residues.

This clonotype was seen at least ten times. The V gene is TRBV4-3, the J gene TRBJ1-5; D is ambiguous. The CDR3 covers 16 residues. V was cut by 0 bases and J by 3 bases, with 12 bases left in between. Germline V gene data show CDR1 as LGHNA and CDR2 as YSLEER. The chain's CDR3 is CASSQDSWRINQPQHF. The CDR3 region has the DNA TGCGCCAGCAGCCAAGATTCGTGGCGGATCAATCAGCCCCAGCATTTT.

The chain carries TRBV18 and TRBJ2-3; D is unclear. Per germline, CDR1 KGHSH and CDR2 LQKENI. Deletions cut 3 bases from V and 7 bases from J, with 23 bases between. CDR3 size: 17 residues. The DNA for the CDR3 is TGTGCCAGCTCACCCTACTCCGACGCCCTCAAGAGAAATACGCAGTATTTT. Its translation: CASSPYSDALKRNTQYF.

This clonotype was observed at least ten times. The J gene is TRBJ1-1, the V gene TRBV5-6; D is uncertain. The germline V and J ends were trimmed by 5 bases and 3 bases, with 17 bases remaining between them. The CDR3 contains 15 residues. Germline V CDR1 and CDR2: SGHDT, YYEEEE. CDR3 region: CASRPRWGADTEAFF. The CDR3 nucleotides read TGTGCCAGCAGACCCCGGTGGGGAGCGGACACTGAAGCTTTCTTT.